These T cell receptor beta chains were read from a single sample in a study of early T cells in non-severe SARS-CoV-2 infection. TCRdb re-called the 5' RACE reads through MiXCR, storing one row per CDR3 protein. The sample lists about 50,000 distinct CDR3 sequences, about 5.2% occurring once. The sample was whole blood, taken at baseline. Receptors originate from an adult who was a healthcare worker with PCR-confirmed SARS-CoV-2 infection or an uninfected control (not recorded which). Both conserved end residues are part of each CDR3. D genes are given only for firm matches. Size is stated for part of the rows, as once, few or many counts, or as a class when the clone is expanded.

v_call,j_call,clone_size,d_call,cdr3_aa,cdr3_nt
TRBV5-1,TRBJ2-7,few,NA,CASSLGTPNYEQYF,TGCGCCAGCAGCTTGGGGACACCGAACTACGAGCAGTACTTC
TRBV5-5,TRBJ1-1,many,NA,CASSLMLNTEAFF,TGTGCCAGCAGCTTGATGCTGAACACTGAAGCTTTCTTT
TRBV7-2,TRBJ2-7,many,TRBD2,CASSPVVGSVAGNWEQYF,TGTGCCAGCAGCCCCGTCGTGGGTTCGGTAGCGGGAAATTGGGAGCAGTACTTC
TRBV11-2,TRBJ1-1,many,NA,CASRRNTEAFF,TGTGCCAGCAGAAGAAACACTGAAGCTTTCTTT
TRBV6-5,TRBJ2-4,NA,NA,CASSYGVSIGAQLQNIQYF,TGTGCCAGCAGTTACGGGGTGTCCATAGGGGCCCAGCTACAAAACATTCAGTACTTC
TRBV30,TRBJ2-5,many,NA,CAWSQGLGETQYF,TGTGCCTGGAGCCAGGGGCTAGGGGAGACCCAGTACTTC
TRBV7-6,TRBJ1-1,many,NA,CASSSMNTEAFF,TGTGCCAGCAGTTCGATGAACACTGAAGCTTTCTTT
TRBV6-6,TRBJ2-1,NA,TRBD2,CASSLLAGSSYNEQFF,TGTGCCAGCAGTTTATTAGCGGGAAGCTCCTACAATGAGCAGTTCTTC
TRBV2,TRBJ2-2,NA,TRBD2,CASSLAGGRTGELFF,TGTGCCAGCAGTCTAGCGGGAGGGAGAACCGGGGAGCTGTTTTTT
TRBV3-1,TRBJ2-5,NA,NA,CASSQGRTEEETQYF,TGTGCCAGCAGCCAAGGGAGGACAGAGGAAGAGACCCAGTACTTC
TRBV12-3/TRBV12-4,TRBJ1-1,few,NA,CASSLSTEAFF,TGTGCCAGCAGTCTGAGCACTGAAGCTTTCTTT
TRBV28,TRBJ1-6,many,NA,CASSPPRQSTPNSPLHF,TGTGCCAGCAGTCCCCCGCGACAGTCTACTCCCAATTCACCCCTCCACTTT
TRBV4-2,TRBJ2-3,few,NA,CASSQDQGGSDTQYF,TGTGCCAGCAGCCAAGATCAAGGAGGGTCAGATACGCAGTATTTT
TRBV15,TRBJ1-6,many,NA,CATSRGAGPLGREPLHF,TGTGCCACCAGCAGAGGGGCAGGCCCCTTAGGAAGAGAACCCCTCCACTTT
TRBV5-8,TRBJ2-3,many,NA,CASSPLAGTTDTQYF,TGTGCCAGCAGCCCTCTGGCGGGCACCACAGATACGCAGTATTTT
TRBV6-2/TRBV6-3,TRBJ2-1,NA,TRBD2,CASSYSAGRLTSGRGNEQFF,TGTGCCAGCAGTTACTCGGCGGGTAGGCTGACTAGCGGGAGAGGGAATGAGCAGTTCTTC
TRBV7-9,TRBJ1-2,many,NA,CASSLAGSNYGYTF,TGTGCCAGCAGCTTAGCGGGCAGTAACTATGGCTACACCTTC
TRBV9,TRBJ2-5,many,TRBD1,CASGTGGQETQYF,TGTGCCAGCGGGACAGGGGGGCAAGAGACCCAGTACTTC
TRBV7-3,TRBJ2-1,many,TRBD2,CASSSGLAVGAEQFF,TGTGCCAGCAGCTCAGGACTAGCGGTCGGGGCGGAGCAGTTCTTC
TRBV12-3/TRBV12-4,TRBJ1-2,many,TRBD1,CASSFGTGDDYGYTF,TGTGCCAGCAGTTTCGGGACAGGGGACGATTATGGCTACACCTTC
TRBV19,TRBJ2-7,NA,TRBD1,CASSAGTGNYGYEQYF,TGTGCCAGTAGTGCTGGGACAGGTAACTACGGGTACGAGCAGTACTTC
TRBV2,TRBJ2-5,many,NA,CASSVSQGFSTQYF,TGTGCCAGCAGTGTTAGCCAGGGGTTTTCAACCCAGTACTTC
TRBV10-1,TRBJ2-7,NA,TRBD2,CASSETSGDSYEQYF,TGCGCCAGCAGTGAAACTAGCGGGGATTCCTACGAGCAGTACTTC
TRBV7-7,TRBJ2-5,few,TRBD1,CASSLGGSLQETQYF,TGTGCTAGCAGCTTAGGGGGCAGCCTACAAGAGACCCAGTACTTC
TRBV29-1,TRBJ2-7,NA,NA,CGVRGGSYEQYF,TGCGGCGTCCGCGGAGGCTCCTACGAGCAGTACTTC
TRBV10-2,TRBJ2-4,NA,NA,CASGASLAGNIQYF,TGCGCCAGCGGCGCGTCATTGGCGGGGAACATTCAGTACTTC
TRBV28,TRBJ2-2,many,TRBD1,CASKIQGANTGELFF,TGTGCCAGCAAAATACAGGGGGCGAACACCGGGGAGCTGTTTTTT
TRBV28,TRBJ2-7,once,NA,CASSSDRDMYEQYF,TGTGCCAGCAGTTCTGACCGGGACATGTACGAGCAGTACTTC
TRBV2,TRBJ1-5,few,NA,CASTPWPDGNQPQHF,TGTGCCAGCACCCCCTGGCCCGATGGCAATCAGCCCCAGCATTTT
TRBV6-1,TRBJ2-6,many,NA,CASQLSGANVLTF,TGTGCCAGTCAGCTCTCTGGGGCCAACGTCCTGACTTTC
TRBV7-6,TRBJ2-5,many,NA,CASSLEPPGETQYF,TGTGCCAGCAGCTTAGAACCTCCTGGGGAGACCCAGTACTTC
TRBV2,TRBJ1-1,few,NA,CASPPSRGARGGEAFF,TGTGCCAGCCCCCCGAGCCGGGGGGCCAGGGGTGGTGAAGCTTTCTTT
TRBV20-1,TRBJ2-1,once,TRBD2,CGLQASGRVDEQFF,TGCGGCCTTCAGGCTAGCGGGAGGGTAGATGAGCAGTTCTTC